This T cell receptor beta chain is drawn from a study of blood T cell repertoires in COVID-19. On the study more broadly: In each case, the material was cDNA or gDNA derived from T cells, B-cell-depleted T cells, or PBMCs.

In the authors' methods: For nucleated cells, counts were estimated from reference gene primer amplification. TCRdb's copy holds only in-frame clones and misses some; the assay was immunoSEQ multiplex PCR. V and J calls and clone size are given by that table; D and trimming were obtained from the DNA. The sample yields 200,000 to 250,000 clones, 80% to 90% seen once. This clone was counted a few times. Adults between about 18 and 89 years of age took part from 20 to 25 US areas. Which cohort a participant joined came from the clinical history participants gave. Trimming stripped 10 bases from V and 4 bases from J, with 13 bases between. This CDR3 has 13 amino acids. Germline CDR1 MGHDK, CDR2 SYGVNS.

This clonotype originated in a woman aged 35 to 49 with acute COVID-19. Specimen: PBMCs or T cells enriched from blood (not recorded which). This chain uses TRBV25-1 with TRBJ2-2; D unresolved. In DNA form, the CDR3 reads TGTGCCACCTCGTCCGGCGGCACCGGGGAGCTGTTTTTT. As protein: CATSSGGTGELFF. Variable domain in full (rest from reference TRBV25-1 and TRBJ2-2): EADIYQTPRYLVIGTGKKITLECSQTMGHDKMYWYQQDPGMELHLIHYSYGVNSTEKGDLSSESTVSRIRTEHFPLTLESARPSHTSQYLCATSSGGTGELFFGEGSRLTVL.